Sequencing of this T cell receptor (beta chain) was carried out in a study of beta chain features in type 1 diabetes. The CDR3 length is 15 residues. Germline assignment: CDR1 SGHTA and CDR2 FQGNSA. Trimming removed 10 bases from V and 4 bases from J, with 22 bases in between. Every isolated RNA sample was fully reverse transcribed, so sequencing captured expressed TCRB transcripts. Using immunoSEQ multiplex PCR, the repertoire was profiled, and TCRdb retains in-frame clones only, with some absent. The table shows 390,000 or so clones, with 14% occurring only once. The material sequenced was naive CD4+ T cells from blood. The TCR was taken from a man aged 25 to 45 in good health. This chain joins TRBV7-2 and TRBJ1-1; tentative D call: TRBD1 (6 bases). This chain's CDR3 is CATQRQAGGFTEAFF. Written as DNA, the CDR3 is TGTGCCACCCAGAGACAGGCCGGTGGATTCACTGAAGCTTTCTTT.